A selection of T cell receptor beta chains follows, all from one sample in a study of shared clonotypes between healthy human individuals. This table comes from immunoSEQ multiplex PCR, and its TCRdb copy is limited to in-frame clones, with some not included. The sample contains millions of clones, 90% to 95% of which appear only once. The material sequenced was naive CD8+ T cells from PBMCs. These TCRs come from a man aged 18 to 29 in good health. Some clones in this sample may be carry-over from other donors' samples. CDR3s include the opening cysteine and the closing phenylalanine or tryptophan. The order of the fields is J gene, V gene, D gene, CDR3 DNA, CDR3 protein. A D gene is named only where the DNA matches it firmly.

j_gene: TRBJ2-1; v_gene: TRBV7-9; d_gene: -; CDR3nt: TGTGCCAGCAGCGTACTCCCCACTAGTGGTGAGCAGTTCTTC; CDR3aa: CASSVLPTSGEQFF
j_gene: TRBJ2-1; v_gene: TRBV19; d_gene: -; CDR3nt: TGTGCCAGCACGGACTGGGGTGAGCAGTTCTTC; CDR3aa: CASTDWGEQFF
j_gene: TRBJ2-5; v_gene: TRBV7-8; d_gene: -; CDR3nt: TGTGCCAGCAGCTTAGGATCTCGGGAGACCCAGTACTTC; CDR3aa: CASSLGSRETQYF
j_gene: TRBJ2-5; v_gene: TRBV28; d_gene: TRBD2; CDR3nt: TGTGCCAGCAGTGCCCTGACTAGCGGGAGCCCAGAGACCCAGTACTTC; CDR3aa: CASSALTSGSPETQYF
j_gene: TRBJ2-1; v_gene: TRBV5-1; d_gene: -; CDR3nt: TGCGCCAGCAGCAATACTCAGGAAAACTACAATGAGCAGTTCTTC; CDR3aa: CASSNTQENYNEQFF
j_gene: TRBJ2-7; v_gene: TRBV11-2; d_gene: -; CDR3nt: TGTGCTAGCAGCTTACCATCCTACGAGCAGTACTTC; CDR3aa: CASSLPSYEQYF
j_gene: TRBJ2-3; v_gene: TRBV4-1; d_gene: -; CDR3nt: TGCGCCAGCAGCCTCCGACAGGCAGCGACAGATACGCAGTATTTT; CDR3aa: CASSLRQAATDTQYF
j_gene: TRBJ2-7; v_gene: TRBV9; d_gene: -; CDR3nt: TGTGCCAGCAGCCAGGGGTTGGCGGCCGCCTACGAGCAGTACTTC; CDR3aa: CASSQGLAAAYEQYF
j_gene: TRBJ2-7; v_gene: TRBV5-6; d_gene: -; CDR3nt: TGTGCCAGCAGCCGAAGGCCGGACAAGGCTTCCTACGAGCAGTACTTC; CDR3aa: CASSRRPDKASYEQYF
j_gene: TRBJ1-6; v_gene: TRBV7-9; d_gene: -; CDR3nt: TGTGCCAGCAGCTCCGGGCCACCCCTCCACTTT; CDR3aa: CASSSGPPLHF